Included here is one T cell receptor beta chain sequence, with context. The germline gives CDR1 LNHNV, CDR2 YYDKDF (reference sequence). The CDR3 loop spans 15 amino acids. V lost 3 bases to trimming and J lost 0 bases, with 8 bases between them. This specimen belongs to a study of T cell clones after liver transplantation. In the study overall: Immunosuppression withdrawal was tried within 2 years after liver transplantation in this trial.

The protocol was immunoSEQ multiplex PCR, while the TCRdb copy is restricted to in-frame clones and leaves out a portion. The table lists about 120,000 clones, less than 95% of them singletons. This chain joins TRBV15 and TRBJ2-2; D possibly matches TRBD1 or TRBD2 (5 bases each). The input for sequencing was CD4+ T cells from blood, taken 12 months after liver transplant. The sequence came from a human patient who received a liver transplant. Some T cells could come from the graft donor. The chain's CDR3 is CATSSGAPNTGELFF. In DNA, the CDR3 is TGTGCCACCAGCAGCGGGGCTCCGAACACCGGGGAGCTGTTTTTT. Complete variable domain (other parts from reference TRBV15 and TRBJ2-2): DAMVIQNPRYQVTQFGKPVTLSCSQTLNHNVMYWYQQKSSQAPKLLFHYYDKDFNNEADTPDNFQSRRPNTSFCFLDIRSPGLGDTAMYLCATSSGAPNTGELFFGEGSRLTVL.